This is a list of T cell receptor beta chains from one sample in a study of response to subunit inactivated influenza vaccine. TCRdb analysed the RT-PCR reads with MiXCR anew, one entry per CDR3 protein. The sample records 650,000 to 850,000 distinct CDR3 sequences, roughly 14% being singletons. Material: PBMCs from blood, obtained 14 to 15 days before vaccination. The source is a man aged 50 to 60 who received an inactivated influenza vaccine. Each CDR3 is given with its conserved first and last residue. D genes are given only for firm matches. The size of a clone is reported for some rows only, either as once, few or many, or as a class for expanded clones.

v_gene	d_gene	abundance	j_gene	CDR3nt	CDR3aa
TRBV5-1	NA	NA	TRBJ2-5	TGCGCCAGCAGTATGGGACATTTGGGACAAGAGACCCAGTACTTC	CASSMGHLGQETQYF
TRBV7-2	NA	many	TRBJ2-3	TGTGCCAGCAGCCCCCCAACCGGGTCCTTATCAAGTACGCAGTATTTT	CASSPPTGSLSSTQYF
TRBV6-5	TRBD2	few	TRBJ2-5	TGTGCCAGCAGTTACATCCCCGGGACTAGCGCAAGCCAAGAGACCCAGTACTTC	CASSYIPGTSASQETQYF
TRBV4-1	TRBD1	NA	TRBJ2-1	TGCGCCAGCAGCCAGCCCCCCCCGGGACAGGGAACTTACAATGAGCAGTTCTTC	CASSQPPPGQGTYNEQFF
TRBV25-1	TRBD2	NA	TRBJ2-7	TGTGCCAGCGAGAGCGGGAGAGGGGTTTGGGAGCAGTACTTC	CASESGRGVWEQYF
TRBV5-6	NA	few	TRBJ1-2	TGTGCCAGCAGCGTGACGGGATATGGCTACACCTTC	CASSVTGYGYTF
TRBV28	NA	few	TRBJ2-1	TGTGCCAGCAGTTTCTTAGGACCCTCCTACAATGAGCAGTTCTTC	CASSFLGPSYNEQFF
TRBV30	TRBD1	few	TRBJ1-2	TGTGCCTGGAAAAAAAGGGACAGGGAGGACTATGGCTACACCTTC	CAWKKRDREDYGYTF
TRBV7-3	TRBD2	few	TRBJ2-2	TGTGCCAGCAGCCCCTGGACTAGCCTGTTGAACACCGGGGAGCTGTTTTTT	CASSPWTSLLNTGELFF
TRBV15	NA	NA	TRBJ2-7	TGTGCCACCAGCAGAACAAAGACCGAGCAGTACTTC	CATSRTKTEQYF